The rows below give T cell receptor beta chains drawn from one sample of a study of shared clonotypes between healthy human individuals. Profiled with immunoSEQ multiplex PCR; TCRdb holds only in-frame clones, not every one. The table lists hundreds of thousands of clones, approximately 74% of them singletons, with approximately 1.6% in the top ten. The specimen was memory CD4+ T cells sorted from blood. These receptors all come from a woman in her twenties or thirties in good health. CDR3s include the opening cysteine and the closing phenylalanine or tryptophan. A D gene is named only where the DNA matches it firmly. Some rows have no size entry. The others give once, few or many, or a class for an expanded clone.

>few|TRBJ2-7|TRBV5-5|-
TGTGCCAGCATCAGGGGGGCCTACTACGAGCAGTACTTC
CASIRGAYYEQYF
>-|TRBJ2-7|TRBV10-3|TRBD1
TGTGCCATCAGTGACCTACGACAGGGGCGCTCCTACGAGCAGTACTTC
CAISDLRQGRSYEQYF
>few|TRBJ1-5|TRBV28|-
TGTGCCAGCAGTTTGGTAGGGGCTTGGCAGCCCCAGCATTTT
CASSLVGAWQPQHF
>few|TRBJ2-1|TRBV4-1|TRBD2
TGCGCCAGCAGCACGACTAGCGGGAGTACCCCAGCCAATGAGCAGTTCTTC
CASSTTSGSTPANEQFF
>-|TRBJ2-2|TRBV6-5|-
TGTGCCAGCAGTTACCGCCCTGTGGTCGGGGAGCTGTTTTTT
CASSYRPVVGELFF
>-|TRBJ1-5|TRBV27|-
TGTGCCACCTATGGAGGCAATCAGCCCCAGCATTTT
CATYGGNQPQHF
>once|TRBJ2-1|TRBV7-2|-
TGTGCCAGCAGCTTTCTGCAGGGGAATGTTGAGCAGTTCTTC
CASSFLQGNVEQFF
>-|TRBJ2-5|TRBV19|-
TGTGCCAGTAGTATAGGGGTCTCGTACCAAGAGACCCAGTACTTC
CASSIGVSYQETQYF
>-|TRBJ2-2|TRBV27|TRBD1
TGTGCCAGCAGTTCGACAGGGACCGGCACCGGGGAGCTGTTTTTT
CASSSTGTGTGELFF
>-|TRBJ1-1|TRBV18|-
TGTGCCAGCTCTCCCGGGCCCGAGAACACTGAAGCTTTCTTT
CASSPGPENTEAFF
>-|TRBJ1-2|TRBV28|-
TGTGCCAGCAGTTTGTCGGCAGCCCCTTTCCTTTATGGCTACACCTTC
CASSLSAAPFLYGYTF
>once|TRBJ2-3|TRBV7-6|TRBD1
TGTGCCAGCAGCAGGCGGACAGGGGGCGGCACAGATACGCAGTATTTT
CASSRRTGGGTDTQYF
>-|TRBJ2-7|TRBV19|TRBD1
TGTGCCAGTAGTATAACCGGGACAGGTTTTACCTACGAGCAGTACTTC
CASSITGTGFTYEQYF
>-|TRBJ2-7|TRBV16|-
TGTGCCAGCAGCAAAAGACTGGTCTACGAGCAGTACTTC
CASSKRLVYEQYF
>-|TRBJ2-7|TRBV5-6|-
TGTGCCTCCGTCCAAGGTCAGAGGCAGTACTTC
CASVQGQRQYF
>few|TRBJ2-2|TRBV6-1|-
TGTGCCAGCAGGGGAGCCGGGGAGCTGTTTTTT
CASRGAGELFF
>few|TRBJ2-5|TRBV7-2|TRBD2
TGTGCCAGCAGCTTAGGGGCGGTTAGCGGGAGTCTAGAGACCCAGTACTTC
CASSLGAVSGSLETQYF
>-|TRBJ2-7|TRBV9|TRBD2
TGTGCCAGCAGCCGGGCGGGAGATGACGGCGAGCAGTACTTC
CASSRAGDDGEQYF
>-|TRBJ1-5|TRBV19|-
TGTGCCAGTAGTTCGTCAGCTAGCAATCAGCCCCAGCATTTT
CASSSSASNQPQHF
>once|TRBJ1-2|TRBV5-6|-
TGTGCCAGCAGCTTCGTGAGACAGACTAACTATGGCTACACCTTC
CASSFVRQTNYGYTF
>-|TRBJ2-7|TRBV19|TRBD1
TGTGCCAGTAGTATAGGAGACAGGGGAACCTACGAGCAGTACTTC
CASSIGDRGTYEQYF
>-|TRBJ2-1|TRBV7-3|-
TGTGCCAGCAGCTACGGGTTGAGTGAGCAGTTCTTC
CASSYGLSEQFF
>few|TRBJ2-2|TRBV7-3|-
TGTGCCAGCAGCTTAACGGCTATTACCGGGGAGCTGTTTTTT
CASSLTAITGELFF
>-|TRBJ1-1|TRBV28|-
TGTGCCAGCAGTCCGGGGACACGGGGTTTATCTGAAGCTTTCTTT
CASSPGTRGLSEAFF
>-|TRBJ2-7|TRBV18|-
TGTGCCAGCTCACAAGGACCCTCCAGGGTCCACGAGCAGTACTTC
CASSQGPSRVHEQYF
>-|TRBJ2-1|TRBV6-4|-
TGTGCCAGCAGTGAGATGGCGGGCCTTCAGGATGAGCAGTTCTTC
CASSEMAGLQDEQFF
>-|TRBJ1-5|TRBV19|-
TGTGCCAGTAGTGCAGGGGTGGACAATCAGCCCCAGCATTTT
CASSAGVDNQPQHF
>-|TRBJ2-5|TRBV11-3|-
TGTGCCAGCAGCTTGGGGGCACGGGAGACCCAGTACTTC
CASSLGARETQYF
>-|TRBJ2-5|TRBV2|-
TGTGCCAGCACTACCCAGTACCAAGAGACCCAGTACTTC
CASTTQYQETQYF
>-|TRBJ2-6|TRBV5-6|-
TGTGCCAGCAGCGCCTCTCATGCTGGGGCCAACGTCCTGACTTTC
CASSASHAGANVLTF
>-|TRBJ1-5|TRBV10-3|-
TGTGCCATCAGTGGGACGGCAAATCAGCCCCAGCATTTT
CAISGTANQPQHF
>-|TRBJ1-4|TRBV7-8|-
TGTGCCAGCAGCCTCACAGGATTTGCAACTAATGAAAAACTGTTTTTT
CASSLTGFATNEKLFF
>-|TRBJ2-7|TRBV7-9|-
TGTGCCAGCAGCCCGAGGGACGGGGTTCTCGGCGAGCAGTACTTC
CASSPRDGVLGEQYF
>-|TRBJ1-2|TRBV4-2|TRBD1
TGTGCCAGCACACAAACCGGGACAGAGAAGAACTATGGCTACACCTTC
CASTQTGTEKNYGYTF
>-|TRBJ1-5|TRBV6-1|-
TGTGCCAGCAGTGTTCAGCTAGATCAGCCCCAGCATTTT
CASSVQLDQPQHF
>-|TRBJ1-1|TRBV6-6|-
TGTGCCAGCAGCGCACGCGGCACTGAAGCTTTCTTT
CASSARGTEAFF
>-|TRBJ2-1|TRBV28|-
TGTGCCAGCAGCCCTCCCTCTAGCACACTTGAGCAGTTCTTC
CASSPPSSTLEQFF
>-|TRBJ2-7|TRBV2|TRBD2
TGTGCCAGCACCCTCAGGGCAGTTTCAACTAGCGGTTGGGACTCCTACGAGCAGTACTTC
CASTLRAVSTSGWDSYEQYF
>-|TRBJ2-5|TRBV2|-
TGTGCCAGCAGTGGATGGACAGAAGAGACCCAGTACTTC
CASSGWTEETQYF
>-|TRBJ2-6|TRBV25-1|-
TGTGCCAGCAGGGGACACAACTCTGGGGCCAACGTCCTGACTTTC
CASRGHNSGANVLTF
>-|TRBJ2-7|TRBV6-1|TRBD2
TGTGCCAGCAGTGAAGGGGGGGGACCCTACGAGCAGTACTTC
CASSEGGGPYEQYF
>-|TRBJ2-5|TRBV6-5|-
TGTGCCAGCTCCCGCTACGGGGAGACCCAGTACTTC
CASSRYGETQYF
>few|TRBJ2-2|TRBV27|-
TGTGCCAGCAGTTTAGGGTTTGCCACCGGGGAGCTGTTTTTT
CASSLGFATGELFF
>once|TRBJ2-7|TRBV4-2|-
TGTGCCAGCAGCCAATCTCAAGAACCCTACGAGCAGTACTTC
CASSQSQEPYEQYF
>few|TRBJ2-7|TRBV18|TRBD1
TGTGCCAGCTCGGGACAGGCCTACGAGCAGTACTTC
CASSGQAYEQYF
>-|TRBJ2-1|TRBV5-6|-
TGTGCCAGCAGCGTCCGGAATGAGCAGTTCTTC
CASSVRNEQFF
>-|TRBJ1-3|TRBV18|-
TGTGCCAGCTCGCAGGGACCTGGGGGAAAAGGAAGAGGAAACACCATATATTTT
CASSQGPGGKGRGNTIYF
>-|TRBJ1-4|TRBV11-2|TRBD1
TGTGCCAGCAGCCCAAGGTGGGGGACAGACAATGAAAAACTGTTTTTT
CASSPRWGTDNEKLFF
>-|TRBJ1-1|TRBV7-9|-
TGTGCCAGCAGCTCACAGGTCAACACTGAAGCTTTCTTT
CASSSQVNTEAFF
>few|TRBJ2-1|TRBV11-1|TRBD2
TGTGCCAGCAGCTTAGGGGGCGGGAGGCCCTCTGGGGATGAGCAGTTCTTC
CASSLGGGRPSGDEQFF
>-|TRBJ2-7|TRBV28|-
TGTGCCAGCAGTTTAGTTAGGCAGGGCGGCAACGAGCAGTACTTC
CASSLVRQGGNEQYF